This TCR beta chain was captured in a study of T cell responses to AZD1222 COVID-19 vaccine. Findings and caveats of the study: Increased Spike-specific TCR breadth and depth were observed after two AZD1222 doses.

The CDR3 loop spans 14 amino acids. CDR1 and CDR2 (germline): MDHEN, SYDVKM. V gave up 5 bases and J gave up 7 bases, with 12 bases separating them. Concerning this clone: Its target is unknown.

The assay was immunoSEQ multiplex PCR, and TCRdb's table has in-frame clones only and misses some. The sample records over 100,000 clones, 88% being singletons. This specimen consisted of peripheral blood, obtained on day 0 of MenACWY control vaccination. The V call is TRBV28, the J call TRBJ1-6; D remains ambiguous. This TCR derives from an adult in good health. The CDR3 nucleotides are TGTGCCAGCAGTCCACCTGGGAGGAATTCACCCCTCCACTTT. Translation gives CASSPPGRNSPLHF.